This T cell receptor beta chain is from a study of OX40 agonist ivuxolimab in advanced cancers. For the study at large: Hepatocellular carcinoma, melanoma, renal cell or head and neck cancer occurred in dose-escalation patients.

A word on this clone: Antigen unknown.

Enrollment shut out patients with autoimmune disease history or systemic immunosuppression. Sequencing was performed with immunoSEQ multiplex PCR; in TCRdb, only in-frame clones are kept and a portion is missing. This repertoire shows tens of thousands of clones, around 78% found once; its top ten account for over 4.5%. The CDR3 contains 16 residues. Trimming removed 5 bases from V and 9 bases from J; junction bases left unmatched: 14. Germline V gene data show CDR1 as SGHAT and CDR2 as FQNNGV. Study results and caveats: On average, CD8+ T cells showed a greater number of expanded clones than CD4+.

Sequenced material: CD4+ or CD8+ T cells sorted from blood, taken in a trial of the OX40 agonist ivuxolimab. The receptor was isolated from an adult with an advanced solid tumor such as melanoma, head and neck, liver or kidney cancer. This chain uses TRBV11-2 with TRBJ2-2; 8 positions match TRBD1. Here the CDR3 reads CASSSLLGQGARELFF. CDR3 in DNA: TGTGCCAGCAGCAGCCTTCTTGGACAGGGTGCCCGGGAGCTGTTTTTT.